These T cell receptor beta chains were read from a single sample in a study of breast tumors, draining lymph nodes, adjacent tissues. Each CDR3 protein is one row after TCRdb ran MiXCR on the multiplex PCR reads. The sample yields approximately 100,000 distinct CDR3 sequences, about 29% seen once. The sample was axillary lymph node tissue. These TCRs come from a female donor with breast cancer. Some clones in this sample may be carry-over from other donors' samples. Both conserved end residues are part of each CDR3. D genes are given only for firm matches. Size tells how often a clone was seen (once, few, many) or the class of an expanded clone, and some rows leave it out.

>TRBV9|TRBD1|TRBJ2-2|many
CASSVGVQGAKTGELFF
TGTGCCAGCAGCGTAGGGGTACAGGGGGCGAAGACCGGGGAGCTGTTTTTT
>TRBV20-1|TRBD1|TRBJ2-1|many
CSATNPGQRFDEQFF
TGCAGTGCTACCAACCCGGGACAGAGGTTCGATGAGCAGTTCTTC
>TRBV7-9|TRBD1|TRBJ2-5|many
CASSPRDRRETQYF
TGTGCCAGCAGCCCCCGGGACAGGAGAGAGACCCAGTACTTC
>TRBV27|-|TRBJ1-6|few
CASSLYPAQDYNSPLHF
TGTGCCAGCAGTTTATACCCGGCACAAGATTATAATTCACCCCTCCACTTT
>TRBV29-1|-|TRBJ2-3|once
CSVERGTDTQYF
TGCAGCGTTGAGCGGGGCACAGATACGCAGTATTTT
>TRBV3-1|-|TRBJ2-7|many
CASSLLPGSSYEQYF
TGTGCCAGCAGCCTACTTCCGGGAAGCTCCTACGAGCAGTACTTC
>TRBV6-5|TRBD1|TRBJ1-2|many
CASSSGQGLFGYGYTF
TGTGCCAGCAGCTCAGGACAGGGCCTCTTTGGGTATGGCTACACCTTC
>TRBV19|TRBD2|TRBJ2-7|once
CASSFNSGIAEQYF
TGTGCCAGTAGTTTTAATAGCGGGATTGCCGAGCAGTACTTC
>TRBV7-9|-|TRBJ2-3|many
CASSLIGGGRTDTQYF
TGTGCCAGCAGCTTAATAGGAGGGGGCCGAACAGATACGCAGTATTTT
>TRBV19|-|TRBJ2-5|-
CASSTAGRREETQYF
TGTGCCAGTAGCACTGCAGGGAGGAGGGAAGAGACCCAGTACTTC
>TRBV13|-|TRBJ1-6|many
CASSLGTGFGSPLHF
TGTGCCAGCAGCTTGGGTACGGGCTTCGGATCACCCCTCCACTTT
>TRBV19|-|TRBJ1-5|-
CASTLTQGADQPQHF
TGTGCCAGTACCTTGACGCAGGGCGCGGATCAGCCCCAGCATTTT
>TRBV7-2|-|TRBJ1-4|-
CASSTRVLDEKLFF
TGTGCCAGCAGCACCAGGGTATTGGATGAAAAACTGTTTTTT
>TRBV7-3|-|TRBJ1-1|few
CASSFSTNTEAFF
TGTGCCAGCAGCTTTTCAACGAACACTGAAGCTTTCTTT
>TRBV20-1|-|TRBJ2-2|few
CSARTYGELFF
TGCAGTGCAAGGACATACGGGGAGCTGTTTTTT
>TRBV27|-|TRBJ2-2|-
CAGRLTDTGELFF
TGTGCCGGCAGACTAACAGACACCGGGGAGCTGTTTTTT
>TRBV6-5|-|TRBJ1-2|many
CASSYVAPRGGTNYGYTF
TGTGCCAGCAGTTACGTGGCCCCCAGAGGAGGCACTAACTATGGCTACACCTTC
>TRBV20-1|-|TRBJ1-5|many
CSAREGSWGPQHF
TGCAGTGCTAGAGAGGGCAGCTGGGGACCCCAGCATTTT
>TRBV7-3|TRBD2|TRBJ2-1|-
CAGSSGTSSYNEQLF
TGTGCCGGCAGCTCCGGGACTAGCTCCTACAATGAGCAGCTCTTC
>TRBV3-1|-|TRBJ1-2|many
CASSQDFGYTF
TGTGCCAGCAGCCAAGACTTTGGCTACACCTTC
>TRBV24-1|-|TRBJ2-3|once
CATSDDASVGTQYF
TGTGCCACCAGTGATGATGCTAGCGTTGGTACGCAGTATTTT
>TRBV12-3/TRBV12-4|-|TRBJ2-7|many
CASTLGSTPSYEQYF
TGTGCCAGCACCCTTGGGTCTACGCCTTCCTACGAGCAGTACTTC
>TRBV20-1|-|TRBJ1-2|-
CSARVGAGGYTF
TGCAGTGCTAGAGTGGGGGCGGGGGGATACACCTTC
>TRBV5-1|-|TRBJ2-5|many
CASSLYRSLGETQYF
TGCGCCAGCAGCTTGTACAGGAGCTTAGGAGAGACCCAGTACTTC
>TRBV7-9|-|TRBJ1-3|many
CASSQEGLGGNTIYF
TGTGCCAGCAGCCAAGAAGGGTTGGGTGGAAACACCATATATTTT
>TRBV5-1|-|TRBJ2-3|many
CASSLLMTVPSTDTQYF
TGCGCCAGCAGCTTGTTGATGACGGTCCCTAGCACAGATACGCAGTATTTT
>TRBV7-9|-|TRBJ2-3|many
CASSLDPTADTQYF
TGTGCCAGCAGCTTAGATCCTACCGCAGATACGCAGTATTTT
>TRBV12-3/TRBV12-4|-|TRBJ1-5|many
CASSFGSNQPQHF
TGTGCCAGCAGTTTTGGTAGCAATCAGCCCCAGCATTTT
>TRBV7-9|-|TRBJ1-4|-
CASSQMTNYNEKLLF
TGTGCCAGCAGCCAAATGACCAACTACAATGAAAAACTGCTTTTT
>TRBV5-1|-|TRBJ2-7|-
CASNPVGSSYEQYF
TGCGCCAGCAACCCGGTAGGGAGCTCCTACGAGCAGTACTTC
>TRBV14|-|TRBJ1-6|-
CASSLGNRNSPLHF
TGTGCCAGCAGCCTTGGGAACAGGAATTCACCCCTCCACTTT
>TRBV20-1|TRBD1|TRBJ1-2|many
CSARDRNRGLGYTF
TGCAGTGCTAGAGATCGGAACAGGGGGCTTGGCTACACCTTC
>TRBV7-9|-|TRBJ2-7|once
CASSRIQGYEQYF
TGTGCCAGCAGCCGGATCCAGGGCTACGAGCAGTACTTC
>TRBV5-1|TRBD2|TRBJ2-1|-
CASSSLSGGAHNEQFF
TGCGCCAGCAGCTCACTTAGCGGGGGGGCCCACAATGAGCAGTTCTTC
>TRBV4-1|-|TRBJ1-2|many
CASSQDRVSYGYTF
TGCGCCAGCAGCCAAGATAGAGTCAGTTATGGCTACACCTTC
>TRBV18|-|TRBJ2-5|many
CASSPLSGHSFQETQYF
TGTGCCAGCTCACCACTCTCCGGACACAGCTTCCAAGAGACCCAGTACTTC
>TRBV25-1|TRBD2|TRBJ2-7|many
CASSERGGRYEQYF
TGTGCCAGCAGTGAAAGGGGAGGGCGATACGAGCAGTACTTC
>TRBV9|-|TRBJ2-3|-
CASSVDGSYEQYF
TGTGCCAGCAGCGTAGACGGCTCCTACGAGCAGTACTTT
>TRBV28|TRBD1|TRBJ1-2|many
CASGSGQLNYGYTF
TGTGCCAGCGGTTCGGGACAGTTAAACTATGGCTACACCTTC
>TRBV4-3|TRBD2|TRBJ2-2|-
CASSRGLENTGELFF
TGCGCCAGCAGCCGTGGACTAGAGAACACCGGGGAGCTGTTTTTT
>TRBV20-1|TRBD1|TRBJ1-4|-
CSAPIGMDSLRGKLFF
TGCAGTGCCCCCATAGGGATGGACTCACTCAGGGGGAAACTGTTTTTT
>TRBV30|-|TRBJ1-4|many
CAWSLGTSIEKLFF
TGTGCCTGGAGTCTTGGGACATCGATTGAAAAACTGTTTTTT
>TRBV2|TRBD1|TRBJ1-1|-
CASSDRGLETEAFF
TGTGCCAGCAGTGACAGGGGGCTGGAAACTGAAGCTTTCTTT
>TRBV5-1|-|TRBJ2-1|many
CASSLAPSTSYNEQFF
TGCGCCAGCAGCTTGGCCCCCTCAACTTCTTACAATGAGCAGTTCTTC
>TRBV5-4|-|TRBJ1-3|-
CASSLDRGGTGNTIYF
TGTGCCAGCAGCTTGGACCGGGGAGGGACTGGAAACACCATATATTTT
>TRBV2|-|TRBJ2-7|many
CASTLQSEQYF
TGTGCCAGCACCCTTCAATCCGAGCAGTACTTC
>TRBV24-1|TRBD2|TRBJ2-1|many
CATSDSGTSGNSYNEQFF
TGTGCCACCAGTGATTCCGGGACTAGCGGGAACTCCTACAATGAGCAGTTCTTC
>TRBV24-1|-|TRBJ2-3|-
CTTNGRTGNTDTQYF
TGTACCACCAACGGACGTACGGGGAACACGGATACGCAGTATTTT